These T cell receptor beta chains were read from a single sample in a study of neurological immune-mediated disorders. TCRdb reprocessed the 5' RACE reads with MiXCR, giving one entry per CDR3 protein. This sample has about 92,000 distinct CDR3 sequences; 3% to 4.5% occur once, and the top ten carry around 3.2%. The specimen sequenced was PBMCs. These receptors all come from a woman in her fifties or sixties with multiple sclerosis. Both conserved end residues are part of each CDR3. A D gene is named only where the DNA matches it firmly. Size is omitted from some rows. Given values are once, few, many or a class for expanded clones.

d_call: -; clone_size: many; j_call: TRBJ2-2; v_call: TRBV29-1; cdr3_aa: CSVEINRRPRELFF; cdr3_nt: TGCAGCGTTGAGATCAACAGGAGGCCGAGGGAGCTGTTTTTT
d_call: TRBD2; clone_size: many; j_call: TRBJ2-2; v_call: TRBV7-2; cdr3_aa: CASSPGVILAANTGELFF; cdr3_nt: TGTGCCAGCAGCCCTGGGGTGATACTAGCGGCGAACACCGGGGAGCTGTTTTTT
d_call: -; clone_size: many; j_call: TRBJ2-1; v_call: TRBV4-2; cdr3_aa: CASSQEHSYNEQFF; cdr3_nt: TGTGCCAGCAGCCAAGAGCACTCCTACAATGAGCAGTTCTTC
d_call: -; clone_size: many; j_call: TRBJ1-2; v_call: TRBV5-5; cdr3_aa: CASSLGPEGVYGYTF; cdr3_nt: TGTGCCAGCAGCTTGGGGCCAGAAGGGGTCTATGGCTACACCTTC
d_call: TRBD2; clone_size: many; j_call: TRBJ2-1; v_call: TRBV28; cdr3_aa: CASSFPAGGGNEQFF; cdr3_nt: TGTGCCAGCAGTTTTCCCGCGGGGGGGGGCAATGAGCAGTTCTTC
d_call: TRBD1; clone_size: many; j_call: TRBJ1-2; v_call: TRBV10-3; cdr3_aa: CAITMDRLSYGYTF; cdr3_nt: TGTGCCATCACAATGGACAGGTTGAGCTATGGCTACACCTTC
d_call: -; clone_size: many; j_call: TRBJ1-5; v_call: TRBV20-1; cdr3_aa: CSAPSGSGQPQHF; cdr3_nt: TGCAGTGCTCCCAGTGGGTCGGGTCAGCCCCAGCATTTT
d_call: -; clone_size: few; j_call: TRBJ1-6; v_call: TRBV5-1; cdr3_aa: CASSLETANNSTLNF; cdr3_nt: TGCGCCAGCAGCTTGGAGACAGCGAATAATTCAACCCTCAACTTT
d_call: -; clone_size: many; j_call: TRBJ1-2; v_call: TRBV6-1; cdr3_aa: CASSGPPLGGNGYTF; cdr3_nt: TGTGCCAGCAGTGGCCCCCCTTTAGGGGGAAATGGCTACACCTTC
d_call: -; clone_size: many; j_call: TRBJ1-2; v_call: TRBV3-1; cdr3_aa: CASQASGYGYTF; cdr3_nt: TGTGCCAGCCAGGCTAGTGGCTATGGCTACACCTTC
d_call: -; clone_size: many; j_call: TRBJ1-6; v_call: TRBV3-1; cdr3_aa: CASSQGRGNSPLHF; cdr3_nt: TGTGCCAGCAGCCAAGGGAGAGGGAATTCACCCCTCCACTTT
d_call: -; clone_size: many; j_call: TRBJ2-3; v_call: TRBV24-1; cdr3_aa: CATSDPAQRVGTDTQYF; cdr3_nt: TGTGCCACCAGTGATCCCGCACAAAGGGTGGGCACAGATACGCAGTATTTT
d_call: -; clone_size: many; j_call: TRBJ1-5; v_call: TRBV18; cdr3_aa: CASSPRREGGPQHF; cdr3_nt: TGTGCCAGCTCCCCTCGAAGGGAGGGGGGGCCCCAGCATTTT
d_call: -; clone_size: many; j_call: TRBJ2-4; v_call: TRBV20-1; cdr3_aa: CSASQVSPKNIQYF; cdr3_nt: TGCAGTGCTAGTCAAGTGTCCCCCAAAAACATTCAGTACTTC
d_call: -; clone_size: many; j_call: TRBJ2-3; v_call: TRBV7-2; cdr3_aa: CASSLGRPPDTQYF; cdr3_nt: TGTGCCAGCAGCTTAGGCCGTCCCCCCGATACGCAGTATTTT
d_call: -; clone_size: many; j_call: TRBJ1-2; v_call: TRBV27; cdr3_aa: CASSFGGPLTNYGYTF; cdr3_nt: TGTGCCAGCAGTTTCGGAGGTCCGCTTACTAACTATGGCTACACCTTC
d_call: -; clone_size: many; j_call: TRBJ2-5; v_call: TRBV6-5; cdr3_aa: CASSPHRAQETQYF; cdr3_nt: TGTGCCAGCAGCCCTCACAGGGCCCAAGAGACCCAGTACTTC
d_call: -; clone_size: many; j_call: TRBJ1-5; v_call: TRBV10-3; cdr3_aa: CAISLGQGSNQPQHF; cdr3_nt: TGTGCCATCAGCCTGGGGCAGGGGAGCAATCAGCCCCAGCATTTT
d_call: TRBD2; clone_size: many; j_call: TRBJ2-2; v_call: TRBV11-2; cdr3_aa: CASSSPWTSGGPNTGELFF; cdr3_nt: TGTGCCAGCAGCTCTCCCTGGACTAGCGGGGGCCCTAACACCGGGGAGCTGTTTTTT
d_call: -; clone_size: many; j_call: TRBJ1-5; v_call: TRBV7-2; cdr3_aa: CASSTGASNQPQHF; cdr3_nt: TGTGCCAGCAGCACGGGGGCAAGCAATCAGCCCCAGCATTTT
d_call: -; clone_size: many; j_call: TRBJ2-3; v_call: TRBV5-1; cdr3_aa: CASSLGGDTQYF; cdr3_nt: TGCGCCAGCAGCTTGGGGGGAGATACGCAGTATTTT
d_call: -; clone_size: many; j_call: TRBJ1-5; v_call: TRBV18; cdr3_aa: CASSPTFAPDQPQHF; cdr3_nt: TGTGCCAGCTCACCCACGTTCGCCCCGGACCAGCCCCAGCATTTT
d_call: TRBD1; clone_size: -; j_call: TRBJ1-1; v_call: TRBV29-1; cdr3_aa: CSDTGTGTTEAFF; cdr3_nt: TGCAGCGACACCGGGACAGGGACAACTGAAGCTTTCTTT
d_call: -; clone_size: many; j_call: TRBJ1-6; v_call: TRBV7-2; cdr3_aa: CASSLGTLGGYSPLHF; cdr3_nt: TGTGCCAGCAGCTTAGGTACCCTCGGGGGGTATTCACCCCTCCACTTT
d_call: -; clone_size: many; j_call: TRBJ1-2; v_call: TRBV29-1; cdr3_aa: CSVDRGSIYGYTF; cdr3_nt: TGCAGCGTTGATAGGGGATCAATCTATGGCTACACCTTC
d_call: -; clone_size: many; j_call: TRBJ2-3; v_call: TRBV20-1; cdr3_aa: CSARGVADTQYF; cdr3_nt: TGCAGTGCTAGGGGGGTCGCAGATACGCAGTATTTT
d_call: -; clone_size: many; j_call: TRBJ2-5; v_call: TRBV7-9; cdr3_aa: CASSFPETQYF; cdr3_nt: TGTGCCAGCAGCTTTCCGGAGACCCAGTACTTC
d_call: TRBD2; clone_size: few; j_call: TRBJ2-3; v_call: TRBV20-1; cdr3_aa: CSARAAGGGSTDTQYF; cdr3_nt: TGCAGTGCTAGAGCTGCTGGCGGGGGGAGCACAGATACGCAGTATTTT
d_call: TRBD1; clone_size: many; j_call: TRBJ1-2; v_call: TRBV4-3; cdr3_aa: CASSQSPGQGRYGYTF; cdr3_nt: TGCGCCAGCAGCCAAAGCCCGGGACAGGGCCGCTATGGCTACACCTTC
d_call: -; clone_size: many; j_call: TRBJ2-7; v_call: TRBV18; cdr3_aa: CASSRQESSYEQYF; cdr3_nt: TGTGCCAGCTCACGACAGGAGAGCTCCTACGAGCAGTACTTC
d_call: TRBD1; clone_size: many; j_call: TRBJ1-4; v_call: TRBV7-9; cdr3_aa: CASSAVSGTGGEKLFF; cdr3_nt: TGTGCCAGCAGCGCGGTATCCGGGACAGGGGGTGAAAAACTGTTTTTT
d_call: -; clone_size: many; j_call: TRBJ2-3; v_call: TRBV12-3/TRBV12-4; cdr3_aa: CASRARDLSTDTQYF; cdr3_nt: TGTGCCAGCAGGGCCCGGGACCTGAGCACAGATACGCAGTATTTT
d_call: -; clone_size: many; j_call: TRBJ2-3; v_call: TRBV20-1; cdr3_aa: CSAIRGARADTQYF; cdr3_nt: TGCAGTGCTATCCGAGGGGCCAGGGCAGATACGCAGTATTTT
d_call: TRBD2; clone_size: many; j_call: TRBJ2-5; v_call: TRBV7-9; cdr3_aa: CASTAGGRETQYF; cdr3_nt: TGTGCCAGCACCGCGGGGGGAAGAGAGACCCAGTACTTC
d_call: -; clone_size: many; j_call: TRBJ1-2; v_call: TRBV5-6; cdr3_aa: CASSPDSNYGYTF; cdr3_nt: TGTGCCAGCAGCCCGGACAGTAACTATGGCTACACCTTC
d_call: -; clone_size: many; j_call: TRBJ2-7; v_call: TRBV5-1; cdr3_aa: CASSLATSYEQYF; cdr3_nt: TGCGCCAGCAGCTTGGCCACTTCCTACGAGCAGTACTTC
d_call: TRBD1; clone_size: many; j_call: TRBJ2-3; v_call: TRBV7-9; cdr3_aa: CASSLRGQGSGDAQYF; cdr3_nt: TGTGCCAGCAGCTTACGCGGACAGGGGAGCGGGGATGCGCAGTATTTT
d_call: -; clone_size: many; j_call: TRBJ1-1; v_call: TRBV20-1; cdr3_aa: CSASSDTEAFF; cdr3_nt: TGCAGTGCTAGCAGTGACACTGAAGCTTTCTTT
d_call: -; clone_size: many; j_call: TRBJ1-5; v_call: TRBV20-1; cdr3_aa: CSARARGNQPQHF; cdr3_nt: TGCAGTGCTAGGGCCAGGGGCAATCAGCCCCAGCATTTT
d_call: -; clone_size: many; j_call: TRBJ1-6; v_call: TRBV7-6; cdr3_aa: CASSLPGHGRILGSYNSPLHF; cdr3_nt: TGTGCCAGCAGCTTACCGGGACACGGGCGGATCCTTGGCTCCTATAATTCACCCCTCCACTTT